This paragraph reports one T cell receptor beta chain. The target antigen is unknown. Presence of unique molecular identifiers characterized the TCR beta cDNA libraries. The T cell input of roughly 1 to 11 million gave about half a million cDNA molecules. TCRdb ran MiXCR on the PCR reads and lists one entry per CDR3 protein. Of approximately 630,000 distinct CDR3 sequences listed, 55% to 60% are singletons. The data belong to a study of post-analysis software for immune sequencing data. On the study more broadly: Clinical courses comprised relapsing-remitting, secondary progressive and progressive-relapsing multiple sclerosis.

Study-wide findings and caveats: By F measure, strong co-clustering occurred among samples prepared in the same batch. Those with multiple sclerosis, the patient group, showed significantly lower normalized Chao1 diversity than controls. Patients carried a handful of TRBV segments more frequently than controls did, and TRBV5-6, TRBV5-1 and TRBV20-1 were among them.

CDR3 length equals 11 residues. Germline loops: CDR1 SNHLY, CDR2 FYNNEI. Between the trimmed V and J ends, which lost 6 bases and 8 bases, there was a span of 10 bases. The sample taken for sequencing was blood. The rearrangement uses TRBV2 and TRBJ1-1, with D unresolved. The sequence was obtained from a girl aged 2 to 10 with multiple sclerosis. CDR3 region: CASRKAGEAFF. In nucleotides, the CDR3 is TGTGCCAGCAGGAAGGCGGGAGAAGCTTTCTTT.